This T cell receptor beta chain was captured by sequencing in a study of early T cells in non-severe SARS-CoV-2 infection. Study-level background: From unsorted whole blood, bulk RNA was sequenced, and the chains remained unpaired. General study results and limits: Anti-spike CD8 responses were favored in VDJdb matching, and private and CD4 specificities were missed.

This clonotype appeared many times. Its antigen is as yet unknown. Molecules of cDNA were individually given unique molecular identifiers that were attached to them. From the 5' RACE reads, TCRdb called clonotypes with MiXCR, one entry per CDR3 protein. The top ten hold about 5% of the sample, which has tens of thousands of distinct CDR3 sequences, around 10% seen once. With 5 bases removed from V and 7 bases from J, the gap between germline ends came to 11 bases. This CDR3 is built from 12 residues. Germline values: CDR1 SQVTM, CDR2 ANQGSEA. The J gene is TRBJ2-2, the V gene TRBV29-1, with D unresolved. Specimen: whole blood. This sequence originates from an adult who was a healthcare worker with PCR-confirmed SARS-CoV-2 infection or an uninfected control (not recorded which). CDR3 residues: CSVTVVGGELFF. The CDR3 DNA follows: TGCAGCGTTACAGTTGTTGGCGGGGAGCTGTTTTTT.